The source of this T cell receptor (beta chain) is a study of blood T cell repertoires in COVID-19 (dated by TCRdb to about 2020). For the study in its entirety: The collaborator samples originated in the United States, Italy and Spain and spanned the acute and convalescent phases of COVID-19. The material from the prospective study consisted of cDNA or gDNA derived from T cells, B-cell-depleted T cells, or PBMCs. Deeply sampled blood TCRbeta repertoires from subjects exposed to, actively infected with, or recovered from COVID-19 were included in the dataset. The repertoires were released in a freely available public database meant as a resource for research on the immune response to SARS-CoV-2. Samples came from the ongoing ImmuneRACE study (first 160 participants) plus 1,254 subjects from 6 global collaborators. The sample metadata nearly always contained a de-identified subject ID, COVID-19 status, age in years and sex. Where HLA class I and class II types were available, the types were taken from metadata supplied by the sample provider, not from assay-based typing.

TCRbeta CDR3 regions were amplified from genomic DNA by means of the immunoSEQ Assay, a bias-controlled multiplex PCR. As for the authors' bioinformatics: The number of nucleated cells in each sample was estimated from the amplification of reference gene primers within the assay. To quantify the absolute abundance of each unique TCRbeta CDR3 rearrangement, sequence reads were collapsed and filtered. For each sample, productive Simpson clonality was calculated as the square root of Simpson's diversity index over productive rearrangements. The immuneACCESS repertoire file appears here via TCRdb, limited to in-frame rearrangements. These files lack a portion of the clones; in checked studies, under half of the deficit traces to unresolved V genes, and the cause of the others is not known. The V and J calls and the clone size are those of that table, but D and trimming were determined from the DNA. The table for this sample lists about 140,000 clones; about 91% of them were counted only once. Less than 2% of the sample goes to the ten largest clones.

Broad study findings and their caveats: The quantity of clinical and demographic metadata differed by source and by participant and was supplied without curation.

Collaborating institutions collected whole blood in K2EDTA tubes following their own protocols. For TCRbeta analysis, collaborators shipped samples in one of three forms: frozen whole blood, isolated PBMCs, or DNA extracted from either of those sample types. To note about this clone: Its antigen target is currently unknown. No quality values exist for individual bases; no much larger clone is one base distant.

This TCR was sampled from a woman aged 55-75 years with acute or convalescent COVID-19. Sequencing was done on a sample of peripheral blood.

CDR3 sequence: CASSLAQGSYNEQFF. The nucleotide sequence is TGTGCCAGCAGCTTAGCCCAGGGTAGCTACAATGAGCAGTTCTTC. The chain is made from TRBV7-2 and TRBJ2-1, and perhaps TRBD1 as D gene, on 5 matching bases. From the cysteine up to the phenylalanine, the CDR3 has a length of 15 residues. CDR3 DNA is the only sequence kept; it has 45 bases, read in frame from the first base. Based on the germline V gene, the CDR1 and CDR2 sequences are SGHTA and FQGNSA. V loses 0 bases of germline sequence and J loses 3 bases, and the interval between the two ends is 9 bases.